The sequence of this TCR beta chain was determined in a study of siplizumab effects on memory and regulatory T cells. V lost 10 bases to trimming and J lost 4 bases; unmatched junction nucleotides: 3. Looked up from germline, CDR1 is MNHEY and CDR2 is SMNVEV (reference sequence). CDR3 length equals 12 residues. It was 80,000 to 100,000 TCR templates that were assayed per sample. Sequencing used immunoSEQ multiplex PCR; TCRdb keeps in-frame clones, though not all of them. The data show some 100,000 clones, with roughly 92% seen just once and around 0.6% held by the top ten. The sequenced sample consisted of Tregs sorted from blood. J is TRBJ2-3 and V is TRBV27, with 9 bases aligning to TRBD1. This clonotype originated in a human donor in good health. CDR3: CATRQGADTQYF. CDR3 bases: TGTGCCACGCGACAGGGGGCAGATACGCAGTATTTT.